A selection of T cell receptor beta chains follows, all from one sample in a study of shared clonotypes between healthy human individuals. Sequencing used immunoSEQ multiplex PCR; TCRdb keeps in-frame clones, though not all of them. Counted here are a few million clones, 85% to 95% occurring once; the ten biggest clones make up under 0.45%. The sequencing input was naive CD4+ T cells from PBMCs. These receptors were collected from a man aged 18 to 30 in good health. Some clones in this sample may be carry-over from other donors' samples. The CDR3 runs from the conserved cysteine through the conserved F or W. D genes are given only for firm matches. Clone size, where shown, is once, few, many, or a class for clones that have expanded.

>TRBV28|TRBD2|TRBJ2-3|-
TGTGCCAGCACCTTAACTAGCGCACCACCAGGGGATACGCAGTATTTT
CASTLTSAPPGDTQYF
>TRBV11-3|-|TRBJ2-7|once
TGTGCCAGCAGCTTGAGAGGGAGCTCCCACGAGCAGTACTTC
CASSLRGSSHEQYF
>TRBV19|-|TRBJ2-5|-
TGTGCCAGTAGTTTCGGTCGGCGAGAGACCCAGTACTTC
CASSFGRRETQYF
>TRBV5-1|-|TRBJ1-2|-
TGCGCCAGCAGCCCCCAGACAGAATATGGCTACACCTTC
CASSPQTEYGYTF
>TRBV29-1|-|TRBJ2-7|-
TGCAGCGTTGAAGGGGACTCCTCGAGCTCCTACGAGCAGTACTTC
CSVEGDSSSSYEQYF
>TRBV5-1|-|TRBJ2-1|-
TGCGCCAGCAGCTTCTCCGGGACGTTAGTTCAGTTCTTC
CASSFSGTLVQFF
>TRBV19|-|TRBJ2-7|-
TGTGCCAGTAGTATCATCGGCGGTCGGGGTTACGAGCAGTACTTC
CASSIIGGRGYEQYF
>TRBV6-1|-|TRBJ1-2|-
TGTGCCAGCAGTGAAGCGCGACCCCGTGGGCCTAACTATGGCTACACCTTC
CASSEARPRGPNYGYTF
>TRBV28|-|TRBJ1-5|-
TGTGCCAGCCTCCGAGCGGGGGGGTTCGGTCAGCCCCAGCATTTT
CASLRAGGFGQPQHF
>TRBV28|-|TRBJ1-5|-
TGTGCCAGCAGTCTACAGGACAGTCAAAATCAGCCCCAGCATTTT
CASSLQDSQNQPQHF
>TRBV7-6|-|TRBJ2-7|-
TGTGCCAAGCTCGTGGACCGGGTCTACGAGCAGTACTTC
CAKLVDRVYEQYF
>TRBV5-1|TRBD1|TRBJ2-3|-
TGCGCCAGCAGCCTCGACAGGGGGCGAGGGAAAGATACGCAGTATTTT
CASSLDRGRGKDTQYF
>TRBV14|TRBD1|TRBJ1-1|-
TGTGCCAGCAGCCAGAACAGGGGTCCCACTGAAGCTTTCTTT
CASSQNRGPTEAFF
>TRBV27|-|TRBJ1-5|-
TGTGCCAGGCCTAATCAGCCCCAGCATTTT
CARPNQPQHF
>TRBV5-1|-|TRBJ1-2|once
TGCGCCAGCAGCTTGGAACCGTCTGGCTACACCTTC
CASSLEPSGYTF
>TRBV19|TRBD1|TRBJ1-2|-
TGTGCCAGTAGTACCCAGGGGGAGTACTATGGCTACACCTTC
CASSTQGEYYGYTF
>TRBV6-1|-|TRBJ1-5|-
TGTGCCAGCAGTGGGTCTGGGATGTATAGCAATCAGCCCCAGCATTTT
CASSGSGMYSNQPQHF
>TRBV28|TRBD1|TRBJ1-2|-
TGTGCCAGCAGTTCCAGAGACAGGGGCGTCTATGGCTACACCTTC
CASSSRDRGVYGYTF
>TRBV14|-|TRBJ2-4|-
TGTGCCAGCGGCACAGACCCGGGAAACATTCAGTACTTC
CASGTDPGNIQYF
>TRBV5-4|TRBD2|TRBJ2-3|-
TGTGCCAGCAGCTTGTTGGGCGGGAGTAAGATAGATACGCAGTATTTT
CASSLLGGSKIDTQYF
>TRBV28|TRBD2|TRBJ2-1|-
TGTGCCAGCAGCCCAGCCGGCGGGAGAAATGAGCAGTTCTTC
CASSPAGGRNEQFF
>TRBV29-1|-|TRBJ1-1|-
TGCAGCGTCTCGGGACTGATGAACACTGAAGCTTTCTTT
CSVSGLMNTEAFF
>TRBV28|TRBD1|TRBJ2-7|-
TGTGCCAGCAGTGCATCGGGACAGCTGGTCTACGAGCAGTACTTC
CASSASGQLVYEQYF
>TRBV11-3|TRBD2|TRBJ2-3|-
TGTGCCAGCAGCTTAACTAGCGGAACAGATACGCAGTATTTT
CASSLTSGTDTQYF
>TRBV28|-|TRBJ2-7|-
TGTGCCAGCAGTCCCGCATCCGGGACGGCGGGATACTACGAGCAGTACTTC
CASSPASGTAGYYEQYF
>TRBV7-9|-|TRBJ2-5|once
TGTGCCAGCAGCCCCAATACTCAAGAGACCCAGTACTTC
CASSPNTQETQYF
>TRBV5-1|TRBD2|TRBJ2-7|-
TGCGCCAGCAGCGAAGGGAGCGGGACTGTGGGTGAGCAGTACTTC
CASSEGSGTVGEQYF
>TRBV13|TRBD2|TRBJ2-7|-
TGTGCCAGCAGCTTAGGTCCCCGGGAGGGCCAGAACGAGCAGTACTTC
CASSLGPREGQNEQYF
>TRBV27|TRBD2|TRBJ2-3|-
TGTGCCAGCAGCCCCGAGCGGGAGCCGCTTACTAGCACAGATACGCAGTATTTT
CASSPEREPLTSTDTQYF
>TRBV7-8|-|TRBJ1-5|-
TGTGCCAGCAGCTTTTTGGGCTCCACTGCTAATCAGCCCCAGCATTTT
CASSFLGSTANQPQHF
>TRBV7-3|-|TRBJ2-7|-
TGTGCCAGCAGCTTAGATCTTTTTGGGGCAGGGAATGGCTACGAGCAGTACTTC
CASSLDLFGAGNGYEQYF
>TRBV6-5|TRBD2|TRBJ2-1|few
TGTGCCAGCAGGCTCGGGACTAGCGGACATGAGCAGTTCTTC
CASRLGTSGHEQFF
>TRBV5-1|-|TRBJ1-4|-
TGCGCCAGCAGCGCAACACCTACAGGCGGAGGAGGCGAAAAACTGTTTTTT
CASSATPTGGGGEKLFF
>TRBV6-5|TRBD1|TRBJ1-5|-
TGTGCCAGCGGGGACAGGACGTATCAGCCCCAGCATTTT
CASGDRTYQPQHF
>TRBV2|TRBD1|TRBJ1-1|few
TGTGCCAGCAGGAGGACAGGGGGCCTCACTGAAGCTTTCTTT
CASRRTGGLTEAFF
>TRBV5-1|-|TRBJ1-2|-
TGCGCCAGCAGTTTAGACAGACGCTATGGCTACACCTTC
CASSLDRRYGYTF
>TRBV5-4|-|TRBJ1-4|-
TGTGCCAGCAGCTTTGGACAGACTCCTAATGAAAAACTGTTTTTT
CASSFGQTPNEKLFF
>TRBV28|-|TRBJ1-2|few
TGTGCCAGCAGTTCCCTGTCTGGCAGGGGCTACACCTTC
CASSSLSGRGYTF
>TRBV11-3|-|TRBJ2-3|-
TGTGCCAGCAGCCCCGAGGGAACCGTGGCTACGCAGTATTTT
CASSPEGTVATQYF
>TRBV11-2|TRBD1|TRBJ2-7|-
TGTGCCAGCAGCTCCGCCCCCCAGACAGGGGACGGGCAGTACTTC
CASSSAPQTGDGQYF
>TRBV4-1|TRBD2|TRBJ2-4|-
TGCGCCAGCAGCCAAGATGGGGGAGGGGTGACGGCCAAAAACATTCAGTACTTC
CASSQDGGGVTAKNIQYF
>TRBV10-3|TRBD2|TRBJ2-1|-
TGTGCCATCAGTGACGCCGGGACTAGTCAAGGCAATGAGCAGTTCTTC
CAISDAGTSQGNEQFF
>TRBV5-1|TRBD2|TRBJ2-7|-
TGCGCCAGCAGCCAGCGACTAGCGGGAGAGGACGAGCAGTACTTC
CASSQRLAGEDEQYF
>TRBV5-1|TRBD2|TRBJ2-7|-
TGCGCCAGCAGCTTGCAAGGCGGGAGCTCCTACGAGCAGTACTTC
CASSLQGGSSYEQYF
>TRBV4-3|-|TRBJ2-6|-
TGCGCCAGCAGCCACTTGGACTCTGGGGCCAACGTCCTGACTTTC
CASSHLDSGANVLTF
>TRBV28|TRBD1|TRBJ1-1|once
TGTGCCAGCAGTACCGACAGGGCCTGGAACACTGAAGCTTTCTTT
CASSTDRAWNTEAFF
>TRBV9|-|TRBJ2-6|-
TGTGCCAGCAGCGGATACGGGACACCCACGGCGTCTGGGGCCAACGTCCTGACTTTC
CASSGYGTPTASGANVLTF
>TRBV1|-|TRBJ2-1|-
TGCACCAGCAGCCAAGATTGCTATAGGAGCGGGTCCTACAATGAGCAGTTCTTC
CTSSQDCYRSGSYNEQFF
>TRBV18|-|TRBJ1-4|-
TGTGCCAGCTCACCAAGACAGCCCGCAACTAATGAAAAACTGTTTTTT
CASSPRQPATNEKLFF
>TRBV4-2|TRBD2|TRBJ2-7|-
TGTGCCAGCAGCCAAGCCGCGACTAGCGGGTCTCACTCCTACGAGCAGTACTTC
CASSQAATSGSHSYEQYF
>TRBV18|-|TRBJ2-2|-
TGTGCCAGCTCACCATATCAGAGGGGCCAAAGTCTGTCCGGGGAGCTGTTTTTT
CASSPYQRGQSLSGELFF
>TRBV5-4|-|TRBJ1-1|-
TGTGCCAGCAGCTCCCGCCCAGTGCAGAACACTGAAGCTTTCTTT
CASSSRPVQNTEAFF
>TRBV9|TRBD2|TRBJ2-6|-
TGTGCCAGCAGCAGGGGAGGGACCAACGTCCTGACTTTC
CASSRGGTNVLTF
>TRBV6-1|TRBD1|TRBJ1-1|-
TGTGCCAGCACCCTGGGACAGGGAGCTTTCTTT
CASTLGQGAFF